A selection of T cell receptor beta chains follows, all from one sample in a study of T cell changes during pregnancy in multiple sclerosis. Clones were sequenced by immunoSEQ multiplex PCR, and TCRdb holds only the in-frame ones, with some missing. The sample consists of almost 55,000 clones, roughly 90% of them appearing once. Source: CD8+ T cells from peripheral blood mononuclear cells, taken before pregnancy. The receptors come from a female donor with multiple sclerosis, enrolled in a pregnancy study. Each CDR3 is given with its conserved first and last residue. A D gene is named only where the DNA matches it firmly. A clone size is listed for some rows: how often the clone was seen (once, few, many), or a class if it is expanded.

J gene: TRBJ2-7; clone size: .; V gene: TRBV11-2; D gene: TRBD2; CDR3 protein: CASSSQSGGEQYF
J gene: TRBJ2-7; clone size: .; V gene: TRBV7-6; D gene: TRBD2; CDR3 protein: CASSLIAGEIPYEQYF
J gene: TRBJ1-2; clone size: few; V gene: TRBV14; D gene: .; CDR3 protein: CASSQDVGPPSYGYTF
J gene: TRBJ2-1; clone size: .; V gene: TRBV19; D gene: TRBD1; CDR3 protein: CASKDRDYNEQFF
J gene: TRBJ2-2; clone size: .; V gene: TRBV27; D gene: TRBD1; CDR3 protein: CASSLPSTGYGELFF
J gene: TRBJ2-3; clone size: once; V gene: TRBV27; D gene: .; CDR3 protein: CASIGTDTQYF
J gene: TRBJ1-1; clone size: .; V gene: TRBV7-9; D gene: .; CDR3 protein: CASSLAANTEAFF
J gene: TRBJ2-2; clone size: .; V gene: TRBV7-9; D gene: TRBD1; CDR3 protein: CASSLADRMDGELFF
J gene: TRBJ2-7; clone size: .; V gene: TRBV6-6; D gene: .; CDR3 protein: CASSYSTATYEQYF
J gene: TRBJ2-7; clone size: .; V gene: TRBV6-5; D gene: TRBD1; CDR3 protein: CASSYSFGTGSREQYF
J gene: TRBJ2-7; clone size: .; V gene: TRBV11-1; D gene: TRBD1; CDR3 protein: CASRPLLTGDPYEQYF
J gene: TRBJ1-2; clone size: .; V gene: TRBV9; D gene: .; CDR3 protein: CASSTADWGGYGYTF
J gene: TRBJ2-7; clone size: .; V gene: TRBV15; D gene: TRBD2; CDR3 protein: CATSFASGPPSYEQYF
J gene: TRBJ2-3; clone size: .; V gene: TRBV9; D gene: TRBD1; CDR3 protein: CASSSGTGISDTQYF
J gene: TRBJ1-5; clone size: .; V gene: TRBV2; D gene: .; CDR3 protein: CASSGETSLFNQPQHF
J gene: TRBJ2-3; clone size: .; V gene: TRBV5-5; D gene: .; CDR3 protein: CASSLTDTQYF
J gene: TRBJ1-2; clone size: .; V gene: TRBV5-6; D gene: TRBD1; CDR3 protein: CASSWGTGGASYGYTF
J gene: TRBJ1-1; clone size: .; V gene: TRBV4-3; D gene: TRBD1; CDR3 protein: CASSQQDRGQWNTEAFF